This is a list of T cell receptor beta chains from one sample in a study of T-cell reconstitution after alpha-beta-depleted transplantation in children. TCRdb used MiXCR to reprocess the PCR reads, holding one entry per CDR3 protein. In the table there are about 160,000 distinct CDR3 sequences, 11% of which are singletons. The sample here was PBMCs, taken before TCRalphabeta/CD19-depleted stem cell transplant. These receptors all come from a boy younger than 10 with acute myeloid leukemia, due to receive a stem cell transplant. The CDR3 runs from the conserved cysteine through the conserved F or W. The D gene is left open where the match is weak. Expanded clones get a size class; other rows say once, few or many, or leave the size out.

abundance,v_gene,d_gene,j_gene,CDR3aa,CDR3nt
many,TRBV29-1,NA,TRBJ2-1,CSVDSAVLNNEQFF,TGCAGCGTTGACAGCGCGGTTCTCAACAATGAGCAGTTCTTC
NA,TRBV5-1,NA,TRBJ2-1,CASSLRLGDQFF,TGTGCCAGCAGCTTGAGGCTGGGTGATCAGTTCTTC
many,TRBV20-1,TRBD1,TRBJ2-3,CSAREGDRAYTDTQYF,TGCAGTGCTAGAGAGGGAGACAGGGCCTACACAGATACGCAGTATTTT
many,TRBV7-8,NA,TRBJ1-1,CASSRPSQGAFF,TGTGCCAGCAGTCGCCCGTCTCAAGGGGCTTTCTTT
many,TRBV6-5,NA,TRBJ2-5,CASSYLSRQETQYF,TGTGCCAGCAGTTACTTATCCCGGCAAGAGACCCAGTACTTC
many,TRBV9,TRBD1,TRBJ2-6,CASSGGGQGGSGANVLTF,TGTGCCAGCAGCGGTGGGGGACAGGGGGGCTCTGGGGCCAACGTCCTGACTTTC
many,TRBV20-1,TRBD1,TRBJ1-1,CSALTGGGGTEAFF,TGCAGTGCCTTGACAGGGGGCGGGGGCACTGAAGCTTTCTTT
many,TRBV28,NA,TRBJ2-3,CASSPPSELTDTQYF,TGTGCCAGCAGTCCCCCTAGCGAGCTGACAGATACGCAGTATTTT
many,TRBV9,NA,TRBJ1-1,CASSVDDSLMNTEAFF,TGTGCCAGCAGCGTAGACGACAGTCTTATGAACACTGAAGCTTTCTTT
many,TRBV4-1,TRBD2,TRBJ2-7,CASSWGLAKAYEQYF,TGCGCCAGCAGCTGGGGACTAGCTAAGGCCTACGAGCAGTACTTC
many,TRBV7-6,NA,TRBJ1-1,CASSSSPATEAFF,TGTGCCAGCAGCTCTTCCCCAGCCACTGAAGCTTTCTTT
many,TRBV20-1,NA,TRBJ2-5,CSARDLVLQETQYF,TGCAGTGCTAGAGATTTAGTCCTGCAAGAGACCCAGTACTTC
many,TRBV5-1,NA,TRBJ1-2,CASSLWYGRVDYGYTF,TGCGCCAGCAGCTTGTGGTATGGCAGGGTCGACTATGGCTACACCTTC
many,TRBV12-3/TRBV12-4,NA,TRBJ1-5,CASSNSVISNQPQHF,TGTGCCAGCAGCAACTCGGTCATTAGCAATCAGCCCCAGCATTTT
many,TRBV28,NA,TRBJ2-6,CASSSRTVRSGANVLTF,TGTGCCAGCAGTTCCCGGACAGTCCGCTCTGGGGCCAACGTCCTGACTTTC
many,TRBV27,NA,TRBJ1-1,CASSSPALNTEAFF,TGTGCCAGCAGTTCTCCCGCGCTGAACACTGAAGCTTTCTTT
many,TRBV12-3/TRBV12-4,NA,TRBJ1-5,CASSLGGPNQPQHF,TGTGCCAGCAGTTTGGGGGGGCCCAATCAGCCCCAGCATTTT
many,TRBV10-1,TRBD2,TRBJ2-5,CASSDRAGNSLETQYF,TGCGCCAGCAGTGATAGAGCGGGGAACTCCCTGGAGACCCAGTACTTC
many,TRBV5-1,TRBD1,TRBJ2-5,CASSLTTGGQETQYF,TGCGCCAGCAGCTTAACGACAGGGGGGCAAGAGACCCAGTACTTC
many,TRBV27,NA,TRBJ2-1,CASSLGLDYNEQFF,TGTGCCAGCAGTTTGGGGCTAGATTACAATGAGCAGTTCTTC
many,TRBV3-1,TRBD2,TRBJ2-1,CASSSAGGGYYNEQFF,TGTGCCAGCAGCTCGGCGGGGGGGGGCTACTACAATGAGCAGTTCTTC
many,TRBV7-6,NA,TRBJ1-2,CASSPGLSNYGYTF,TGTGCCAGCAGCCCGGGGCTTTCTAACTATGGCTACACCTTC
many,TRBV12-3/TRBV12-4,NA,TRBJ2-1,CASSLSRGDNEQFF,TGTGCCAGCAGTTTATCCAGGGGGGACAATGAGCAGTTCTTC
many,TRBV5-6,NA,TRBJ1-1,CASSTLLRARVEAFF,TGTGCCAGCAGCACCCTCCTCAGAGCCCGCGTTGAAGCTTTCTTT
NA,TRBV11-2,TRBD1,TRBJ1-2,CASSPGTGSGYTF,TGTGCCAGCAGCCCGGGGACAGGGAGTGGCTACACCTTC
many,TRBV20-1,TRBD2,TRBJ2-3,CSASGTSGNTDTQYF,TGCAGTGCTTCCGGGACTAGCGGGAACACAGATACGCAGTATTTT
many,TRBV28,NA,TRBJ2-1,CASSLTGGWGQFF,TGTGCCAGCAGTTTAACTGGCGGATGGGGGCAGTTCTTC
many,TRBV20-1,NA,TRBJ2-5,CSALAGPRGQYF,TGCAGTGCTTTGGCCGGGCCCCGGGGCCAGTACTTC
many,TRBV20-1,NA,TRBJ1-6,CSVGGPYNSPLHF,TGCAGTGTCGGAGGCCCCTATAATTCACCCCTCCACTTT
many,TRBV5-1,NA,TRBJ1-1,CASSLDAEAFF,TGCGCCAGCAGCTTGGATGCAGAAGCTTTCTTT
NA,TRBV18,NA,TRBJ2-1,CASSPSGRYNEQFF,TGTGCCAGCTCACCGTCCGGCCGATACAATGAGCAGTTCTTC
many,TRBV5-1,NA,TRBJ1-1,CASRTRQGYVEAFF,TGCGCCAGTCGGACCCGGCAGGGCTATGTTGAAGCTTTCTTT
many,TRBV29-1,TRBD1,TRBJ1-2,CSVERQGGDYGYTF,TGCAGCGTTGAACGACAGGGAGGGGACTATGGCTACACCTTC
many,TRBV12-3/TRBV12-4,NA,TRBJ1-2,CASTRRVGAGDYGYTF,TGTGCCAGCACCCGCAGAGTGGGGGCGGGGGACTATGGCTACACCTTC
medium-sized,TRBV10-3,TRBD2,TRBJ2-1,CAIRGTSGEGGEQFF,TGTGCCATCAGGGGGACTAGCGGGGAGGGGGGTGAGCAGTTCTTC
many,TRBV5-1,NA,TRBJ2-2,CASKDRLGPGELFF,TGCGCCAGCAAGGACAGACTGGGGCCCGGGGAGCTGTTTTTT
many,TRBV20-1,TRBD1,TRBJ2-2,CSAPGQGGTGELFF,TGCAGTGCCCCGGGACAGGGAGGGACCGGGGAGCTGTTTTTT
NA,TRBV6-1,TRBD2,TRBJ2-1,CASRDSGRLSYNEQSF,TGTGCCAGCAGGGATAGCGGGAGATTGTCCTACAATGAGCAGTCCTTC
many,TRBV7-9,TRBD2,TRBJ2-3,CASSLDWLAGADTQYF,TGTGCCAGCAGCTTAGATTGGCTAGCGGGAGCAGATACGCAGTATTTT
many,TRBV11-3,NA,TRBJ2-1,CASSLSLLSYNEQFF,TGTGCCAGCAGCCTTTCCCTCTTATCCTACAATGAGCAGTTCTTC
many,TRBV14,NA,TRBJ1-2,CASSQDSGFANYGYTF,TGTGCCAGCAGCCAAGATTCAGGGTTTGCCAACTATGGCTACACCTTC
many,TRBV10-3,NA,TRBJ2-1,CAISGVSYNEQFF,TGTGCCATCAGCGGGGTCTCCTACAATGAGCAGTTCTTC
many,TRBV20-1,TRBD2,TRBJ2-5,CSASGLVLTPMGETQYF,TGCAGTGCTAGCGGACTAGTTTTAACGCCAATGGGAGAGACCCAGTACTTC
many,TRBV6-1,NA,TRBJ2-3,CASSVRSASTDTQYF,TGTGCCAGCAGTGTTAGGTCGGCGAGCACAGATACGCAGTATTTT
many,TRBV10-3,NA,TRBJ2-3,CAISDWVGIRTDTQYF,TGTGCCATCAGTGATTGGGTCGGAATCCGCACAGATACGCAGTATTTT
many,TRBV7-2,NA,TRBJ1-5,CASSSTQNQPQHF,TGTGCCAGCAGCTCGACACAAAATCAGCCCCAGCATTTT
many,TRBV29-1,TRBD1,TRBJ1-1,CSVDWGTGSEAFF,TGCAGCGTTGATTGGGGGACAGGGTCTGAAGCTTTCTTT
many,TRBV21-1,NA,TRBJ1-1,CASSKAVAGGGKSDTEAFF,TGTGCCAGCAGCAAAGCGGTAGCGGGTGGTGGGAAATCGGATACTGAAGCTTTCTTT
many,TRBV4-2,NA,TRBJ1-5,CASSQTGYSNQPQHF,TGTGCCAGCAGCCAGACAGGTTATAGCAATCAGCCCCAGCATTTT
many,TRBV20-1,TRBD1,TRBJ1-5,CSAFGQGYQPQHF,TGCAGTGCTTTTGGACAGGGTTATCAGCCCCAGCATTTT
few,TRBV5-1,TRBD2,TRBJ2-1,CASSLNLAASSYNEQFF,TGCGCCAGCAGCTTGAACCTAGCGGCAAGCTCCTACAATGAGCAGTTCTTC
NA,TRBV25-1,NA,TRBJ2-2,CASSEVGDAKPNTGELFF,TGTGCCAGCAGTGAAGTTGGCGACGCAAAGCCAAACACCGGGGAGCTGTTTTTT
many,TRBV6-1,TRBD2,TRBJ2-3,CASRSGGALDTQYF,TGTGCCAGCAGGAGCGGGGGGGCCTTAGATACGCAGTATTTT
NA,TRBV3-1,NA,TRBJ2-7,CASSLIGEPYEQYF,TGTGCCAGCAGTCTTATAGGGGAACCCTACGAGCAGTACTTC
many,TRBV24-1,NA,TRBJ2-7,CATFYKGISSYEQYF,TGTGCCACCTTTTATAAGGGAATTTCCTCCTACGAGCAGTACTTC
NA,TRBV25-1,NA,TRBJ2-6,CASSEYRSGANVLTF,TGTGCCAGCAGTGAATATCGCTCTGGGGCCAACGTCCTGACTTTC
many,TRBV20-1,TRBD1,TRBJ2-4,CSASWSSGQVAIQYF,TGCAGTGCTAGTTGGTCGTCGGGACAGGTGGCCATTCAGTACTTC
many,TRBV7-2,NA,TRBJ2-1,CASSLAGGTGNEQFF,TGTGCCAGCAGCTTAGCGGGGGGTACAGGCAATGAGCAGTTCTTC
NA,TRBV29-1,NA,TRBJ1-2,CSVGGRYGYTF,TGCAGCGTTGGGGGGCGGTATGGCTACACCTTC
many,TRBV2,NA,TRBJ2-7,CASCVDPSGEQYF,TGTGCCAGCTGCGTCGATCCCTCGGGCGAGCAGTACTTC